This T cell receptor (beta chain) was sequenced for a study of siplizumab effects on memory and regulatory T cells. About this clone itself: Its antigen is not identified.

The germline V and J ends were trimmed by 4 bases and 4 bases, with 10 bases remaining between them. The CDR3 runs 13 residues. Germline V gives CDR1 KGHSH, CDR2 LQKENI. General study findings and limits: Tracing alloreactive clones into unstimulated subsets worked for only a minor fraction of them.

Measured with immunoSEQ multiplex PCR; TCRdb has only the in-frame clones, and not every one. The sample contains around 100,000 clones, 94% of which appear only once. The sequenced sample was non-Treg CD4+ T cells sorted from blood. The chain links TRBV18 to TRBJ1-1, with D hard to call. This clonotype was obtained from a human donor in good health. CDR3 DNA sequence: TGTGCCAGCTCACAGGTGCGGGGCACTGAAGCTTTCTTT. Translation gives CASSQVRGTEAFF.